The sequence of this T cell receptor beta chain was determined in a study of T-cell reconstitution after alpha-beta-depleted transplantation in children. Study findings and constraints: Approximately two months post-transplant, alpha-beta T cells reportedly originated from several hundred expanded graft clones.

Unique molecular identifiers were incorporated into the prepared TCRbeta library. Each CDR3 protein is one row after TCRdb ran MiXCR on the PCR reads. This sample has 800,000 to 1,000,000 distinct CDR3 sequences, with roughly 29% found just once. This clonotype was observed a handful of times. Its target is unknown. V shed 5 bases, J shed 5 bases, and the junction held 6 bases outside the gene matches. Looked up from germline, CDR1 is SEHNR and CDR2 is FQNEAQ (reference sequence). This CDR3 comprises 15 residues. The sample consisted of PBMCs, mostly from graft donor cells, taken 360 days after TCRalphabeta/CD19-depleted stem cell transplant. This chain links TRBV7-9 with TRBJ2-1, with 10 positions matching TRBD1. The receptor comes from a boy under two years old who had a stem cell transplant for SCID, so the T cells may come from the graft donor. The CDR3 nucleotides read TGTGCCAGCAGCCTAACCGGGACAGGGGACAATGAGCAGTTCTTC. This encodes CASSLTGTGDNEQFF.